The clone carrying this TCR beta chain has just one count. This specimen belongs to a study of T cell changes during pregnancy in multiple sclerosis. TCRdb's table, derived via immunoSEQ multiplex PCR, lists solely in-frame clones and lacks some. The sample gives more than 35,000 clones, 80% to 90% of which show up once; about 0.6% is in the top ten. The clonotype was recovered from a female donor with multiple sclerosis, enrolled in a pregnancy study. Sequencing used CD4+ T cells from peripheral blood mononuclear cells, obtained before pregnancy.

The CDR3 sequence is CASSRLRETDITGELFF. CDR3 DNA: TGCGCCAGCAGCCGCCTCAGGGAAACAGACATCACCGGGGAGCTGTTTTTT. The chain has TRBV5-1 and TRBJ2-2; weak D call: TRBD1 (5 bases). The CDR3 loop spans 17 amino acids. CDR1 and CDR2 from the germline V gene are SGHRS and YFSETQ. Trimming removed 4 bases from V and 4 bases from J, with 20 bases in between.